Shown below are 19 T cell receptor beta chains from a single sample sequenced in a study of blood T cell repertoires in COVID-19. TCRdb keeps only in-frame clones here, not all; method: immunoSEQ multiplex PCR. The data contain just under 95,000 clones, 80% of them singletons. Sequenced: peripheral blood. The source is a human donor in a cohort sampled during active COVID-19.

The J gene is TRBJ1-1, the V gene TRBV2, with 7 bases aligning to TRBD1. Per germline, CDR1 SNHLY and CDR2 FYNNEI. Trimming removed 6 bases from V and 4 bases from J; junction bases left unmatched: 2. CDR3 length equals 12 residues. CDR3 region: CASRRDSTEAFF. CDR3 coding DNA: TGTGCCAGCAGGCGGGACAGCACTGAAGCTTTCTTT.

The J gene is TRBJ1-1, the V gene TRBV3-1 (or the pseudogene TRBV3-2), with D maybe TRBD1 (5 bases). The CDR3 has 12 amino acids. Trimming shortened V by 5 bases and J by 12 bases, and 16 bases separated the two germline ends. Germline V CDR1 and CDR2: LGHDT, YNNKEL (reference sequence). CDR3 nucleotides: TGTGCCAGCAGCTACTCAGACAGTATCTCTTTCTTT. Amino acid sequence: CASSYSDSISFF.

This chain connects TRBV7-9 to TRBJ2-2, with 10 bases aligning to TRBD1. The germline gives CDR1 SEHNR, CDR2 FQNEAQ (reference sequence). This CDR3 is 18 amino acids long. V lost 5 bases to trimming and J lost 0 bases; unmatched junction nucleotides: 9. The DNA of the CDR3 is TGTGCCAGCAGCGGAGGCGGGACAGGGGACACGAACACCGGGGAGCTGTTTTTT. Protein sequence: CASSGGGTGDTNTGELFF.

The rearrangement links TRBV29-1 to TRBJ2-3, with TRBD2 matching over 9 bases. Germline lookup yields CDR1 SQVTM and CDR2 ANQGSEA. V shed 7 bases, J shed 7 bases, and the junction held 9 bases outside the gene matches. The CDR3 loop spans 13 amino acids. CDR3 DNA: TGCAGCGGGGGTCGACTAGCGGAGAATACGCAGTATTTT. Residues: CSGGRLAENTQYF.

The chain has TRBV5-4 and TRBJ1-2; the D gene is possibly TRBD1 (6 bases). CDR3 length equals 13 residues. V was trimmed by 0 bases and J by 7 bases, leaving 10 bases between them. Per the germline V gene, CDR1 is SGHNT and CDR2 is YYREEE (reference sequence). CDR3 in amino acids: CASSLDRAGGYTF. The CDR3 region has the DNA TGTGCCAGCAGCTTGGACAGGGCGGGTGGCTACACCTTC. The full variable domain, its missing parts supplied by reference TRBV5-4 and TRBJ1-2, is ETGVTQSPTHLIKTRGQQVTLRCSSQSGHNTVSWYQQALGQGPQFIFQYYREEENGRGNFPPRFSGLQFPNYSSELNVNALELDDSALYLCASSLDRAGGYTFGSGTRLTVV.

This clone came up once. The chain is built from TRBV5-5 and TRBJ1-1; D is unclear. With 4 bases removed from V and 5 bases from J, the gap between germline ends came to 12 bases. The length of the CDR3 is 13 residues. Germline assignment: CDR1 SGHKS and CDR2 YYEKEE (reference sequence). CDR3 in amino acids: CASSLGPGTEAFF. The CDR3 DNA is TGTGCCAGCAGCCTAGGACCGGGGACTGAAGCTTTCTTT.

Written as DNA, the CDR3 is TGTGCCTGGCACCGGGGTGGGGAGGAAAAACTGTTTTTT. This gives the protein CAWHRGGEEKLFF. The V call is TRBV30, the J call TRBJ1-4; D uncertain. Germline V gene sequence: CDR1 GTSNPN, CDR2 SVGIG (reference sequence). The V end was cut by 5 bases, the J end by 8 bases, with 15 bases between. This CDR3 has 13 amino acids. Looking up the rest from reference TRBV30 and TRBJ1-4 gives the full variable domain: SQTIHQWPATLVQPVGSPLSLECTVEGTSNPNLYWYRQAAGRGLQLLFYSVGIGQISSEVPQNLSASRPQDRQFILSSKKLLLSDSGFYLCAWHRGGEEKLFFGSGTQLSVL.

This clone has more than one count but fewer than ten. The CDR3 bases are TGTGCCAGCAGTGACGCGAGTGAGCAGTTCTTC. Translated, it gives CASSDASEQFF. V is TRBV25-1 and J is TRBJ2-1; D is unresolved. V lost 3 bases and J 9 bases, leaving 6 bases between the germline ends. Germline V CDR1 and CDR2: MGHDK, SYGVNS. This CDR3 region has 11 residues.

The chain uses TRBV6-5 and TRBJ1-2; 7 bases are shared with TRBD1. The CDR3 is 14 residues long. The germline CDR1 and CDR2 sequences are MNHEY and SVGAGI. Losses at the gene ends were 2 bases for V and 4 bases for J; bases not matched to a gene: 4. The CDR3 bases are TGTGCCAGCAGTTACAACTCAGGGGGCTATGGCTACACCTTC. It specifies CASSYNSGGYGYTF.

This clone has only a few counts. The gene calls are TRBV3-1 (or the pseudogene TRBV3-2) and TRBJ1-1; D is possibly TRBD1 (6 bases). This CDR3 has 16 residues. Germline V lookup: CDR1 LGHDT, CDR2 YNNKEL (reference sequence). V was shortened by 0 bases and J by 1 base, with 12 bases between the two germline ends. The CDR3 sequence is CASSQERGSRNTEAFF. In DNA form, the CDR3 reads TGTGCCAGCAGCCAAGAGAGGGGGAGCAGGAACACTGAAGCTTTCTTT.

The chain recombines TRBV18 with TRBJ1-1; TRBD1 matches at 7 bases. This CDR3 comprises 14 residues. J lost 10 bases, V lost 6 bases, and 14 bases had no gene match. CDR1 is KGHSH and CDR2 is LQKENI in the germline V gene. The CDR3 is CASSFGNTGEGAFF. CDR3 in DNA: TGTGCCAGCTCGTTCGGGAATACAGGGGAAGGAGCTTTCTTT.

V usage is TRBV6-5 and J usage is TRBJ2-7; D ambiguous. The CDR3 loop spans 13 amino acids. The germline CDR1 and CDR2 sequences are MNHEY and SVGAGI. Between the trimmed V and J ends, which lost 7 bases and 1 base, there was a span of 11 bases. The DNA of the CDR3 is TGTGCCAGCACCCCCGGCAGGTCCTACGAGCAGTACTTC. It codes for CASTPGRSYEQYF.

This clone appeared a few times. The rearrangement links TRBV4-2 to TRBJ1-5; 9 bases match TRBD1. V shed 4 bases, J shed 4 bases, and the junction held 5 bases outside the gene matches. The CDR3 length is 15 residues. In germline, CDR1 is LGHNA, CDR2 YNFKEQ. CDR3 protein: CASSRIQGANQPQHF. The CDR3 DNA reads TGTGCCAGCAGCCGGATACAGGGGGCTAATCAGCCCCAGCATTTT.

This chain joins TRBV6-6 and TRBJ2-5; D perhaps matches TRBD1 (6 bases). From germline, CDR1 is MNHNY and CDR2 SVGAGI (reference sequence). V lost 5 bases, J lost 5 bases, and 15 bases lay in between. The CDR3 contains 14 residues. CDR3 bases: TGTGCCAGCAGTCCCAGTGCGAGGGGGGAGACCCAGTACTTC. Translated, it gives CASSPSARGETQYF.

This sequence joins TRBV28 and TRBJ2-4; TRBD1 matches 7 bases. V was pared by 5 bases and J by 2 bases, with 9 bases of the junction left unmatched. Germline V gene data show CDR1 as MDHEN and CDR2 as SYDVKM. The CDR3 is 16 residues long. The CDR3 bases are TGTGCCAGCAGTATTCAGACAGGGACCCCCAAAAACATTCAGTACTTC. Protein sequence: CASSIQTGTPKNIQYF.

Only one count was recorded for this clone. The chain is built from TRBV5-1 and TRBJ2-5; 11 bases are a match to TRBD2. The germline V gene encodes CDR1 SGHRS and CDR2 YFSETQ. With 2 bases clipped from V and 2 bases from J, the junction kept 8 bases outside the gene matches. The CDR3 has 17 residues. The CDR3 spells CASSFGPSGRIQETQYF. The CDR3 DNA reads as TGCGCCAGCAGCTTCGGACCTAGCGGGAGGATACAAGAGACCCAGTACTTC.

This sequence joins TRBV29-1 and TRBJ2-7; D may be TRBD2 (5 bases). The CDR3 runs 11 residues. V was clipped by 7 bases and J by 4 bases, with 11 bases between them. Germline V gene data show CDR1 as SQVTM and CDR2 as ANQGSEA. This CDR3 reads CSAGGGYEQYF. As DNA, the CDR3 is TGCAGCGCTGGAGGCGGGTACGAGCAGTACTTC.

This clone was found a few times. This chain links TRBV19 with TRBJ2-1; the D gene is possibly TRBD2 (7 bases). From germline, CDR1 is LNHDA and CDR2 SQIVND (reference sequence). CDR3 length: 17 residues. Between the trimmed V and J ends, which lost 5 bases and 0 bases, there was a span of 17 bases. The CDR3, as DNA: TGTGCCAGTAGTCCCCTCGGGGGCGGGAGCTCCTACAATGAGCAGTTCTTC. Translation gives CASSPLGGGSSYNEQFF.

This clone was seen once. The chain is built from TRBV21-1 and TRBJ1-1; the DNA was not compared with TRBD1, the D call given in the table. TRBV21-1 counts as a pseudogene. The CDR3 is made up of 15 amino acids. In nucleotides, the CDR3 is TGTGCCAGCCCATCGACAGGGGATGACGACACTGAAGCTTTCTTT. It specifies CASPSTGDDDTEAFF.